This T cell receptor beta chain was recorded in a study of blood T cells in healthy people across ages. A second PCR of 7 to 11 cycles used a sample-barcoded 5' primer and a J-beta primer mix. TCRdb recomputed calls from the 5' RACE reads with MiXCR, one row per CDR3 protein. The data hold roughly 800,000 distinct CDR3 sequences, with 20% to 25% observed a single time. The study's findings and limits: Older age went with lower TCR beta diversity per million T cells, in a roughly linear way. Both higher diversity and more naive CD4+ cells marked long-lived donors when set against aged donors.

Concerning this clonotype: Its antigen is unidentified.

The CDR3 contains 16 residues. The ends lost 1 base at V and 5 bases at J; junction bases unmatched: 7. Per germline, CDR1 SGHRS and CDR2 YFSETQ. This sample was shared with a second study, whose subject was T cells of mothers and their children. That source notes: With the M1S primer of the second PCR, sample barcodes and 2-4 random nucleotides were added. Each child gave approximately 3.2 million TCR beta CDR3 reads (each mother, over 8.5 million).

The V gene is TRBV5-1, the J gene TRBJ2-7; TRBD2 aligns across 12 bases. Sequencing was performed on blood. The sequence derives from a boy between 10 and 17 years old in good health. The CDR3 sequence is CASSLRVGLAGHEQYF. The CDR3 nucleotides are TGCGCCAGCAGCTTGAGAGTTGGACTAGCGGGACACGAGCAGTACTTC.